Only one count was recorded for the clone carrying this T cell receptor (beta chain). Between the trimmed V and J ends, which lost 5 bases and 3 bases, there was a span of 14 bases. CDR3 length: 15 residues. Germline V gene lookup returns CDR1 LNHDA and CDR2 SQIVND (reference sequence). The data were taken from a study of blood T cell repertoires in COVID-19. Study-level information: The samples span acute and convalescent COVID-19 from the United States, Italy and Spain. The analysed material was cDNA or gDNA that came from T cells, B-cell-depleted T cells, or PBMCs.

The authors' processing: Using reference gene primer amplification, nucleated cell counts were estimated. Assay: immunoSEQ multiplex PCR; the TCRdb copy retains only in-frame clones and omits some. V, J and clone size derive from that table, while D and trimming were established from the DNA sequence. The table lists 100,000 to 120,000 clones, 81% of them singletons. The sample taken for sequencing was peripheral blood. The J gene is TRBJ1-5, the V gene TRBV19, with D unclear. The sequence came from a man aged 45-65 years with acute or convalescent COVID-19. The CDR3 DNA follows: TGTGCCAGTAGTCCGGCTGGGCTGCTCAATCAGCCCCAGCATTTT. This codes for CASSPAGLLNQPQHF.